The 31 T cell receptor beta chains presented below share a single source sample, sequenced in a study of T cell responses to AZD1222 COVID-19 vaccine. Repertoires were generated with immunoSEQ multiplex PCR, while TCRdb's copy carries only in-frame clones and drops some. Found here are 120,000 to 150,000 clones, approximately 87% of them singletons; the top ten hold 1.5% to 2%. Sequencing was performed on peripheral blood, taken 28 days after the second AZD1222 dose. Receptor source: an adult who received the AZD1222 COVID-19 vaccine.

This chain connects TRBV11-2 to TRBJ1-1; D is uncertain. Germline V gene data show CDR1 as SGHAT and CDR2 as FQNNGV. Trimming shortened V by 1 base and J by 0 bases, and 3 bases separated the two germline ends. CDR3 length: 13 amino acids. The CDR3 is CASSLALNTEAFF. CDR3 DNA: TGTGCCAGCAGCTTAGCCTTGAACACTGAAGCTTTCTTT. Supplemented by reference TRBV11-2 and TRBJ1-1, the full variable domain reads EAGVAQSPRYKIIEKRQSVAFWCNPISGHATLYWYQQILGQGPKLLIQFQNNGVVDDSQLPKDRFSAERLKGVDSTLKIQPAKLEDSAVYLCASSLALNTEAFFGQGTRLTVV.

The V call is TRBV9, the J call TRBJ1-2; 7 bases match TRBD1. The trim removed 5 bases at V and 6 bases at J, leaving 4 bases unmatched. CDR3 size: 12 residues. The V gene's germline CDR1 is SGDLS and CDR2 YYNGEE. The CDR3 loop reads CASRDRSHGYTF. DNA of the CDR3: TGTGCCAGCAGGGACAGGTCTCATGGCTACACCTTC.

The chain employs TRBV7-9 and TRBJ1-2; D is ambiguous. This CDR3 spans 13 amino acids. The V gene lost 1 base and the J gene lost 2 bases, with 5 bases spanning the gap. Germline-derived CDR1 and CDR2 are SEHNR and FQNEAQ (reference sequence). The CDR3 sequence is CASSLGVNYGYTF. The CDR3 DNA sequence: TGTGCCAGCAGCTTAGGAGTAAACTATGGCTACACCTTC.

This clone occurred a few times. This sequence joins TRBV28 and TRBJ1-5, with 8 bases aligning to TRBD1. Losses at the gene ends were 5 bases for V and 2 bases for J; bases not matched to a gene: 8. The CDR3 runs to 16 residues. CDR1 and CDR2 from the germline V gene are MDHEN and SYDVKM. The CDR3 is CASSPRQGSRNQPQHF. In DNA form, the CDR3 reads TGTGCCAGCAGTCCTAGACAGGGGTCCCGCAATCAGCCCCAGCATTTT.

The genes are TRBV19 and TRBJ2-7; TRBD1 matches 10 bases. The CDR3 spans 15 residues. The germline CDR1 and CDR2 sequences are LNHDA and SQIVND (reference sequence). V was clipped by 5 bases and J by 6 bases; unmatched bases: 10. CDR3 nucleotides: TGTGCCAGTAGTCCTGGGACAGGGGTGATAATCGAGCAGTACTTC. This codes for CASSPGTGVIIEQYF.

The chain carries TRBV11-2 and TRBJ2-7; TRBD1 matches 8 bases. The CDR3 extends over 15 amino acids. The germline CDR1 and CDR2 sequences are SGHAT and FQNNGV. After removal of 3 bases from V and 0 bases from J, the junction contained 4 bases not matched to a gene. CDR3 sequence reads: CASSFGQGVSYEQYF. The CDR3 DNA reads TGTGCCAGCAGCTTCGGACAGGGAGTCTCCTACGAGCAGTACTTC.

This chain uses TRBV5-1 with TRBJ1-1; tentative D call: TRBD1 (5 bases). The V end was cut by 0 bases, the J end by 0 bases, with 12 bases between. Germline V gene data show CDR1 as SGHRS and CDR2 as YFSETQ. This CDR3 has 16 residues. CDR3 sequence reads: CASSLVGAGMNTEAFF. The CDR3 DNA sequence: TGCGCCAGCAGCTTGGTAGGGGCAGGGATGAACACTGAAGCTTTCTTT.

V usage is TRBV2 and J usage is TRBJ1-5; D is ambiguous. V was clipped by 11 bases and J by 0 bases, with 11 bases between them. CDR1 is SNHLY and CDR2 is FYNNEI in the germline V gene. The CDR3 is 13 residues long. This CDR3 reads CASTRFSNQPQHF. The CDR3 DNA is TGTGCCTCCACGCGGTTTAGCAATCAGCCCCAGCATTTT.

The chain joins TRBV5-8 to TRBJ2-3; possibly TRBD1 or TRBD2 for D (5 bases each). Germline-derived CDR1 and CDR2 are SGHTS and YDEGEE. This CDR3 contains 14 residues. The V and J ends lost 3 bases and 4 bases respectively, with 12 bases between them. The CDR3 region has the DNA TGTGCCAGCAGCTACTCCCAGGGAGCAGATACGCAGTATTTT. Protein sequence: CASSYSQGADTQYF.

The rearrangement links TRBV5-4 to TRBJ2-3, with D possibly matching TRBD1 (6 bases). This CDR3 contains 15 residues. CDR1 is SGHNT, CDR2 YYREEE, per germline (reference sequence). V was trimmed by 4 bases and J by 2 bases, leaving 14 bases between them. This CDR3 reads CASSQDSQYTDTQYF. The CDR3 nucleotides are TGTGCCAGCAGCCAGGACAGCCAATACACAGATACGCAGTATTTT.

The rearrangement links TRBV7-2 to TRBJ1-1, with 9 positions matching TRBD1. Germline CDR1 is SGHTA and CDR2 is FQGNSA. V trimming: 4 bases; J trimming: 6 bases; junction bases outside the gene matches: 9. CDR3 length equals 15 residues. The CDR3 protein is CASSSDRGVGAEAFF. CDR3 nucleotide sequence: TGTGCCAGCAGCTCGGACAGGGGTGTAGGCGCTGAAGCTTTCTTT.

V gene TRBV27 combines with J gene TRBJ2-5, with D unresolved. The ends were cut back, 7 bases at V and 2 bases at J, with 14 bases in the middle. This CDR3 comprises 14 residues. The germline V gene has CDR1 MNHEY and CDR2 SMNVEV (reference sequence). The CDR3 DNA reads as TGTGCCAGCACCCACGGGCTTTGGCAAGAGACCCAGTACTTC. It codes for CASTHGLWQETQYF.

The rearrangement links TRBV6-5 to TRBJ1-6, with 11 positions matching TRBD1. Germline loops: CDR1 MNHEY, CDR2 SVGAGI. The trim removed 6 bases at V and 10 bases at J, leaving 5 bases unmatched. This CDR3 has 14 residues. This chain's CDR3 is CASSPGQGVSPLHF. CDR3 DNA: TGTGCCAGCAGCCCGGGACAGGGGGTGTCACCCCTCCACTTT.

The CDR3 bases are TGTGCCAGCAGTGAAGCTGGTCCGGGAACAGATACGCAGTATTTT. This encodes CASSEAGPGTDTQYF. This chain connects TRBV6-1 to TRBJ2-3; TRBD2 might be the D (5 bases). Trimming removed 0 bases at V and 3 bases at J, with 10 bases between. This CDR3 has 15 residues. Germline V gene lookup returns CDR1 MNHNS and CDR2 SASEGT.

The chain recombines TRBV4-3 with TRBJ2-7; 7 bases align to TRBD1. The CDR3 has 16 amino acids. CDR1 is LGHNA and CDR2 is YSLEER in the germline V gene. Trimming removed 0 bases from V and 2 bases from J; junction bases left unmatched: 7. The CDR3 protein is CASSQEATGDAYEQYF. The DNA of the CDR3 is TGCGCCAGCAGCCAAGAAGCAACAGGGGATGCCTACGAGCAGTACTTC.

The rearrangement joins TRBV30 to TRBJ2-1; D not certain. The V gene's germline CDR1 is GTSNPN and CDR2 SVGIG (reference sequence). The length of the CDR3 is 11 residues. V was trimmed by 0 bases and J by 13 bases, leaving 10 bases between them. This CDR3 reads CAWSVSGPQFF. Here the CDR3 DNA reads TGTGCCTGGAGTGTCTCGGGCCCACAGTTCTTC.

This clone was seen once. The chain couples TRBV7-2 to TRBJ2-2, with TRBD2 matching over 12 bases. Germline CDR1 and CDR2: SGHTA and FQGNSA. The CDR3 has 18 residues. The V gene end was trimmed by 4 bases and the J gene end by 0 bases; junction bases not matched to a gene: 6. The CDR3 DNA reads TGTGCCAGCAGCTCGGCCGGGACTAGCGGGCCGAACACCGGGGAGCTGTTTTTT. Encoded protein: CASSSAGTSGPNTGELFF.

A remark on this clone: Germline and junction disagree at one end, which may indicate a read error. This sequence joins TRBV30 and TRBJ2-7, with TRBD2 matching over 11 bases. This CDR3 has 17 residues. CDR1 and CDR2 (germline): GTSNPN, SVGIG (reference sequence). The CDR3 coding sequence is TGTGCCTGGAAGGTTTGGAGTAGCGGGAGGGCCTCCCACGAGCAGTACTTC. Amino acid sequence: CAWKVWSSGRASHEQYF.

The chain is built from TRBV5-1 and TRBJ1-3; 7 bases match TRBD1. The CDR3 sequence is 16 residues long. Germline values: CDR1 SGHRS, CDR2 YFSETQ. V lost 6 bases, J lost 1 base, and 10 bases stayed unmatched. CDR3 bases: TGCGCCAGCAAATGGGGGGACAGAGCTTCTGGAAACACCATATATTTT. Its protein is CASKWGDRASGNTIYF.

This clone occurred once. The gene calls are TRBV28 and TRBJ2-7, with no clear D. The CDR3 covers 15 residues. Germline-derived CDR1 and CDR2 are MDHEN and SYDVKM. Trimming pared 6 bases from V and 1 base from J, leaving 16 bases between. The CDR3 DNA reads as TGTGCCAGCAGGGCCCCCGGAGCTGGGTCCTACGAGCAGTACTTC. Residues: CASRAPGAGSYEQYF.

This chain connects TRBV7-3 to TRBJ2-3; possibly TRBD2 for D (6 bases). V was clipped by 1 base and J by 5 bases, with 13 bases between them. Germline V gives CDR1 SGHTA, CDR2 FQGTGA. CDR3 length: 15 residues. CDR3 sequence: CASSLSGNRIDTQYF. The CDR3 coding sequence is TGTGCCAGCAGCTTAAGCGGGAATAGGATAGATACGCAGTATTTT.

This chain uses TRBV7-9 with TRBJ2-2; 9 bases fit TRBD1. CDR3 length equals 17 residues. Germline V gene sequence: CDR1 SEHNR, CDR2 FQNEAQ (reference sequence). Losses at the gene ends were 4 bases for V and 2 bases for J; bases not matched to a gene: 8. The chain's CDR3 is CASSSGQGHDNTGELFF. The CDR3 DNA reads TGTGCCAGCAGCTCGGGACAGGGCCACGATAACACCGGGGAGCTGTTTTTT.

The genes are TRBV27 and TRBJ2-1, with D hard to call. V lost 5 bases and J 0 bases, leaving 14 bases between the germline ends. The germline V gene has CDR1 MNHEY and CDR2 SMNVEV (reference sequence). The CDR3 is 16 residues long. As DNA, the CDR3 is TGTGCCAGCAGTCTCATTCGGTTGAGCTCCTACAATGAGCAGTTCTTC. Translated, it gives CASSLIRLSSYNEQFF.

This rearrangement joins TRBV11-2 to TRBJ1-3, with D tentatively TRBD1 (5 bases). Per germline, CDR1 SGHAT and CDR2 FQNNGV. The CDR3 length is 15 residues. Trimming removed 5 bases at V and 0 bases at J, with 11 bases between. Here the CDR3 reads CASSRDLSSGNTIYF. The CDR3 DNA reads TGTGCCAGCAGCCGGGACTTGAGCTCTGGAAACACCATATATTTT.

The chain is built from TRBV14 and TRBJ2-5, with TRBD1 identical over 11 bases. Germline CDR1 is SGHDN and CDR2 is FVKESK. This CDR3 has 18 residues. The V segment lost 0 bases and the J segment 4 bases; nucleotides outside the gene matches: 10. CDR3 amino acids: CASSQDWRTGGLRETQYF. As DNA, the CDR3 is TGTGCCAGCAGCCAAGACTGGAGGACAGGGGGCTTGCGAGAGACCCAGTACTTC.

The chain is built from TRBV7-9 and TRBJ1-3; a weak D match, TRBD1 (5 bases). Trimming took 1 base from V and 0 from J, leaving 10 bases between them. Looked up from germline, CDR1 is SEHNR and CDR2 is FQNEAQ (reference sequence). The CDR3 covers 16 residues. CDR3 coding DNA: TGTGCCAGCAGCTTAGGGGGCCCGAACTCTGGAAACACCATATATTTT. Translating it yields CASSLGGPNSGNTIYF. The full variable domain, with the rest looked up from reference TRBV7-9 and TRBJ1-3, is DTGVSQNPRHKITKRGQNVTFRCDPISEHNRLYWYRQTLGQGPEFLTYFQNEAQLEKSRLLSDRFSAERPKGSFSTLEIQRTEQGDSAMYLCASSLGGPNSGNTIYFGEGSWLTVV.

J is TRBJ2-1 and V is TRBV6-5, with 9 positions matching TRBD2. With 8 bases clipped from V and 5 bases from J, the junction kept 4 bases outside the gene matches. The CDR3 has 13 residues. Germline CDR1 reads MNHEY; CDR2 reads SVGAGI. The DNA for the CDR3 is TGTGCCAGCTCGGGCGGGAGGGACAATGAGCAGTTCTTC. This gives the protein CASSGGRDNEQFF.

V is TRBV5-1 and J is TRBJ1-4; TRBD1 is a possible D gene (6 bases). CDR1 and CDR2 (germline): SGHRS, YFSETQ. The CDR3 loop spans 15 amino acids. Trimming removed 4 bases at V and 4 bases at J, with 14 bases between. This CDR3 reads CASSPGGTNNEKLFF. CDR3 in DNA: TGCGCCAGCAGCCCTGGAGGGACAAATAATGAAAAACTGTTTTTT.

The chain uses TRBV7-9 and TRBJ2-1; 7 nucleotides line up with TRBD2. The germline V gene encodes CDR1 SEHNR and CDR2 FQNEAQ (reference sequence). V shed 1 base, J shed 9 bases, and the junction held 12 bases outside the gene matches. CDR3 length equals 16 residues. CDR3 in amino acids: CASSLDAPAGRSEQFF. CDR3 in DNA: TGTGCCAGCAGCTTAGATGCCCCAGCGGGGAGATCTGAGCAGTTCTTC.

The V and J genes are TRBV5-1 and TRBJ1-2; maybe TRBD1 (6 bases). From germline, CDR1 is SGHRS and CDR2 YFSETQ. V lost 5 bases to trimming and J lost 8 bases, with 10 bases between them. The CDR3 has 11 residues. CDR3 residues: CASRRDRGYTF. The CDR3 coding sequence is TGCGCCAGCAGAAGAGACAGGGGCTACACCTTC.

The V and J genes are TRBV9 and TRBJ2-1, with 9 positions matching TRBD2. This CDR3 is 15 amino acids long. V shed 4 bases, J shed 2 bases, and the junction held 4 bases outside the gene matches. CDR1 is SGDLS and CDR2 is YYNGEE in the germline V gene. This CDR3 is CASSLRGGAYNEQFF. CDR3 nucleotide sequence: TGTGCCAGCAGCTTGCGGGGGGGAGCCTACAATGAGCAGTTCTTC.